Listed below are T cell receptor beta chains from one sample, sequenced in a study. TCRdb reprocessed the 5' RACE reads via MiXCR and lists one record per CDR3 protein. The sample gives tens of thousands of distinct CDR3 sequences, roughly 31% of which show up once; about 3.8% is in the top ten. The sequencing sample was made of tumor-infiltrating memory CD4+ T cells sorted from the breast tumor. The receptor source for this set is a female donor with breast cancer. The CDR3 runs from the conserved cysteine through the conserved F or W. A D gene is named only where the DNA matches it firmly. Size values are once, few and many counts, or a class for expanded clones, and some rows have none.

TGTGCCAGCAGTCCCGGGACAGCCATCTACGAGCAGTACTTC,CASSPGTAIYEQYF,TRBD1,TRBJ2-7,TRBV28,.
TGCGCCAGCAGCTTGATTCCCGAGGCGGGGGAAGAGCAGTACTTC,CASSLIPEAGEEQYF,TRBD2,TRBJ2-7,TRBV5-1,.
TGCGCCAGCAGCGACCAAAACCGACTAGCGGGGGAGACCCAGTACTTC,CASSDQNRLAGETQYF,TRBD2,TRBJ2-5,TRBV5-1,few
TGTGCCAGCAGCCCACCCGGGGGAGCCCGCTCCTACAATGAGCAGTTCTTC,CASSPPGGARSYNEQFF,.,TRBJ2-1,TRBV7-9,few
TGTGCCAGCAGTCCTAATTTGAACACTGAAGCTTTCTTT,CASSPNLNTEAFF,.,TRBJ1-1,TRBV12-3/TRBV12-4,.
TGTGCCAGCAGCCCTGGGTCCAGGGGGTTGGAGACCCAGTACTTC,CASSPGSRGLETQYF,TRBD1,TRBJ2-5,TRBV12-3/TRBV12-4,many
TGTGCCAGCAAGGGATACTACCACAATGAGCAGTTCTTC,CASKGYYHNEQFF,.,TRBJ2-1,TRBV27,.
TGCAGTGCTAGACGACAGGGGGCCTCCTACGAGCAGTACTTC,CSARRQGASYEQYF,TRBD1,TRBJ2-7,TRBV20-1,few
TGTGCCAGCAGTTCGGACAGAAGGACTGAAGCTTTCTTT,CASSSDRRTEAFF,.,TRBJ1-1,TRBV6-5,many
TGCAGGGCTATTAAGGATGTAAACACTGAAGCTTTCTTT,CRAIKDVNTEAFF,.,TRBJ1-1,TRBV20-1,few
TGTGCCGGCAGTGAAGGGGTAGGGAGGACCTATGGCTACACCTTC,CAGSEGVGRTYGYTF,.,TRBJ1-2,TRBV6-1,few
TGCAGTGCTAGGGAATCCGCGGGGGGGCTTGGGACCCAGTACTTC,CSARESAGGLGTQYF,TRBD2,TRBJ2-5,TRBV20-1,.
TGCAGCGTTGTATTCCGGGACAGGGAAGCTTTCTTT,CSVVFRDREAFF,TRBD1,TRBJ1-1,TRBV29-1,few
TGTGCCAGCATCGGTCAGGGAGAAGAGACCCAGTACTTC,CASIGQGEETQYF,.,TRBJ2-5,TRBV2,.
TGTGCCAGCAGCCGTAGACAGGGGAATGAAAAACTGTTTTTT,CASSRRQGNEKLFF,TRBD1,TRBJ1-4,TRBV7-6,.
TGTGCCAGCACCCACGGGTACGAGCAGTACTTC,CASTHGYEQYF,.,TRBJ2-7,TRBV12-3/TRBV12-4,few
TGCGCCAGCAGATGGGACGCGAATAGGTACAATGAGCAGTTCTTC,CASRWDANRYNEQFF,.,TRBJ2-1,TRBV5-1,.
TGCAGTGCTAGAGCGATTGGGACAAACACCGGGGAGCTGTTTTTT,CSARAIGTNTGELFF,.,TRBJ2-2,TRBV20-1,.
TGTGCCAGCAGCGTAGGGACAAACAATGAGCAGTTCTTC,CASSVGTNNEQFF,.,TRBJ2-1,TRBV9,.
TGTGCCAGCAGAGAAGCGGGAAGGACGGTCCATGAAAAACTGTTTTTT,CASREAGRTVHEKLFF,.,TRBJ1-4,TRBV6-1,once
TGTGCCAGCAGTCCACAGGGTAACGGTCCAGATACGCTGTATTTT,CASSPQGNGPDTLYF,.,TRBJ2-3,TRBV27,.
TGCAGTGCTAGAGTCGCAGTTAGCACAGATACGCAGTATTTT,CSARVAVSTDTQYF,.,TRBJ2-3,TRBV20-1,.
TGCAGTGCTGTCACCGGGACAGGGTTTTTTTACGAGCAGTACTTC,CSAVTGTGFFYEQYF,TRBD1,TRBJ2-7,TRBV20-1,once
TGTGCCAGCAGTTTGCAGCAGCCCTATTATTCACCCCTCCACTTT,CASSLQQPYYSPLHF,.,TRBJ1-6,TRBV27,few